The 12 T cell receptor beta chains in this list originate from one sample, sequenced in a study of Ad26.COV2.S vaccination and SARS-CoV-2 variants. Treatment meaning: approximately 18 received Ad26.COV2.S at low or high dose, single or two shots; 5 received placebo; per-sample allocation not given. Day 63 after the first vaccine or placebo injection was the time point for sampling. TCRdb's table, derived via immunoSEQ multiplex PCR, lists solely in-frame clones and lacks some. Of some 320,000 clones in the sample, about 86% were seen once. The specimen was peripheral blood, collected in a trial of Ad26.COV2.S vaccine versus placebo. Every receptor here comes from a person aged 18 to 59 who received the Ad26.COV2.S COVID-19 vaccine or a placebo.

V gene TRBV30 combines with J gene TRBJ1-2, with D unresolved. Germline CDR1 reads GTSNPN; CDR2 reads SVGIG (reference sequence). Trimming left V 8 bases short and J 2 bases short, with 9 bases between. The CDR3 runs to 11 residues. DNA for the CDR3: TGTGCCCGATCGGAGAACTATGGCTACACCTTC. Translated: CARSENYGYTF.

The chain employs TRBV29-1 and TRBJ2-5; D uncertain. The CDR3 contains 11 residues. CDR1 SQVTM and CDR2 ANQGSEA come from the germline V gene. Trimming took off 5 bases at V and 5 bases at J, with 9 bases between the two ends. CDR3 loop: CSVRASETQYF. CDR3 DNA: TGCAGCGTTAGGGCGTCGGAGACCCAGTACTTC.

The V and J genes are TRBV5-1 and TRBJ2-1, with 11 bases fitting TRBD2. From germline, CDR1 is SGHRS and CDR2 YFSETQ. This CDR3 is built from 16 residues. The V and J ends lost 4 bases and 3 bases, in that order; junction bases with no gene match: 6. The CDR3 reads CASSTGTSGHYNEQFF. The CDR3 DNA follows: TGCGCCAGCAGCACCGGGACTAGCGGACACTACAATGAGCAGTTCTTC.

The chain is built from TRBV27 and TRBJ2-3; the D gene is possibly TRBD2 (6 bases). V was trimmed by 8 bases and J by 0 bases, leaving 15 bases between them. The CDR3 is 15 residues long. CDR1 is MNHEY, CDR2 SMNVEV, per germline (reference sequence). This CDR3 is CASLAWAGSTDTQYF. In DNA form, the CDR3 reads TGTGCCAGCTTAGCCTGGGCGGGGAGCACAGATACGCAGTATTTT.

The chain joins TRBV30 to TRBJ1-3; D unclear. CDR1 is GTSNPN and CDR2 is SVGIG in the germline V gene (reference sequence). There are 14 residues in the CDR3. Trimming cost V 4 bases and J 0 bases, with 10 bases left between them. In DNA, the CDR3 is TGTGCCTGGATCGGACGGATCTCTGGAAACACCATATATTTT. Translation: CAWIGRISGNTIYF.

The rearrangement joins TRBV10-3 to TRBJ1-2, with 8 bases that match TRBD1. The CDR3 sequence is 14 residues long. Germline CDR1 and CDR2: ENHRY and SYGVKD. Trimming at V came to 3 bases and at J to 2 bases, leaving 2 bases not matched to a gene. CDR3 in amino acids: CAISEYRGNYGYTF. CDR3 sequence (DNA): TGTGCCATCAGTGAATACAGGGGGAACTATGGCTACACCTTC.

The rearrangement joins TRBV2 to TRBJ1-5; TRBD1 agrees at 8 bases. CDR3 length: 13 amino acids. The V gene end was trimmed by 8 bases and the J gene end by 4 bases; junction bases not matched to a gene: 4. Germline lookup yields CDR1 SNHLY and CDR2 FYNNEI. For the CDR3, the DNA is TGTGCCAGCGGACAGGGTTTAAATCAGCCCCAGCATTTT. It codes for CASGQGLNQPQHF.

The chain uses TRBV6-1 and TRBJ1-2; no firm D call. The CDR3 has 13 amino acids. The germline CDR1 and CDR2 sequences are MNHNS and SASEGT. Deletions cut 2 bases from V and 5 bases from J, with 9 bases between. CDR3 DNA: TGTGCCAGCAGTGAACTTGGCCCTTATGGCTACACCTTC. Its translation: CASSELGPYGYTF.

This clone was seen a handful of times. The genes are TRBV5-1 and TRBJ1-2, with TRBD1 as a possible D gene (5 bases). V shed 3 bases and J shed 7 bases, with 16 bases lying between them. The CDR3 loop spans 14 amino acids. The germline gives CDR1 SGHRS, CDR2 YFSETQ. This chain's CDR3 is CASSSGGTSRGYTF. In DNA, the CDR3 is TGCGCCAGCAGCTCCGGCGGGACTTCACGTGGCTACACCTTC.

This clone was seen a handful of times. The chain is built from TRBV4-2 and TRBJ1-2; D perhaps matches TRBD1 (5 bases). This CDR3 is 14 amino acids long. CDR1 LGHNA and CDR2 YNFKEQ come from the germline V gene. Trimming pared 0 bases from V and 4 bases from J, leaving 9 bases between. In DNA form, the CDR3 reads TGTGCCAGCAGCCAAGATAAGGGGACCTATGGCTACACCTTC. Protein product: CASSQDKGTYGYTF.

The chain carries TRBV9 and TRBJ1-1; 9 nucleotides align to TRBD1. V was pared by 3 bases and J by 5 bases, with 8 bases of the junction left unmatched. CDR1 and CDR2 from the germline V gene are SGDLS and YYNGEE. The CDR3 totals 15 residues. The CDR3 coding sequence is TGTGCCAGCAGCGCAGGGACGACAGGGGGAACTGAAGCTTTCTTT. This gives the protein CASSAGTTGGTEAFF.

V gene TRBV10-1 combines with J gene TRBJ2-3, with TRBD2 matching over 13 bases. The CDR3 totals 20 residues. The trim removed 0 bases at V and 4 bases at J, leaving 13 bases unmatched. Germline-derived CDR1 and CDR2 are WNHNN and SYGVQD (reference sequence). The CDR3 loop is CASSESSIGTSGKSADTQYF. CDR3 sequence (DNA): TGCGCCAGCAGTGAGTCATCGATTGGGACTAGCGGGAAATCTGCAGATACGCAGTATTTT.